What follows are 13 T cell receptor beta chains derived from one specimen sequenced in a study of graft-versus-host responses after intestinal transplantation. Measured with immunoSEQ multiplex PCR; TCRdb has only the in-frame clones, and not every one. The sample yields 6,600 or so clones, approximately 25% seen once. Irradiated, violet-dye-labeled stimulator cells, some 200,000 in number, were plated with some 200,000 CFSE-labeled responder cells. The sample was alloreactive CD8+ T cells from a mixed lymphocyte reaction culture, taken before transplantation. As for subset: CFSE-low proliferating T cells sorted from roughly 6-day pre-transplant mixed lymphocyte reaction (GvH or HvG direction). These receptors were obtained from a human patient who was an organ donor for intestinal transplantation.

This clone was seen only a few times. The junction does not match germline at one end; this may be a read error. The CDR3 DNA is TGTGCCAGCAGCCCCGGGACTAGCGGGAGGGCCCGGGGAGCTGTTTTT. Its translation: CASSPGTSGRARGAVF. The gene calls are TRBV5-4 and TRBJ2-2, with 16 bases identical to TRBD2. CDR1 is SGHNT, CDR2 YYREEE, per germline (reference sequence). The CDR3 spans 16 residues.

The rearrangement links TRBV5-5 to TRBJ2-7; 9 nucleotides match TRBD2. V was pared by 4 bases and J by 5 bases, with 10 bases of the junction left unmatched. The CDR3 is 15 amino acids. Looked up from germline, CDR1 is SGHKS and CDR2 is YYEKEE (reference sequence). In nucleotides, the CDR3 is TGTGCCAGCAGCCCAGAGGCGGGAGGGCCGGACGAGCAGTACTTC. It encodes CASSPEAGGPDEQYF.

The sample holds a few counts of this clone. The V gene is TRBV5-4, the J gene TRBJ1-5; D is uncertain. The CDR3 sequence is 18 residues long. V was pared by 4 bases and J by 3 bases, with 23 bases between. Germline CDR1 is SGHNT and CDR2 is YYREEE (reference sequence). The DNA for the CDR3 is TGTGCCAGCAGCCAAGCCCGATTCCTGGTCTTATTCAATCAGCCCCAGCATTTT. Its protein product is CASSQARFLVLFNQPQHF.

V and J are TRBV6-5 and TRBJ2-7; 11 positions agree with TRBD2. This CDR3 is built from 12 residues. From germline, CDR1 is MNHEY and CDR2 SVGAGI. Germline trimming cut 5 bases from V and 6 bases from J; bases unmatched to any gene: 0. For the CDR3, the DNA is TGTGCCAGCAGTGGACTAGCGGGCGAGCAGTACTTC. The encoded protein is CASSGLAGEQYF.

This clone was observed a handful of times. The gene calls are TRBV4-1 and TRBJ2-1, with 14 bases identical to TRBD2. Germline V gives CDR1 MGHRA, CDR2 YSYEKL. V shed 4 bases and J 5 bases; nucleotides not matched to a gene: 16. The CDR3 length is 20 residues. Here the CDR3 reads CASSPTWPTSGRAINNEQFF. Here the CDR3 DNA reads TGCGCCAGCAGCCCCACCTGGCCGACTAGCGGGAGGGCAATAAACAATGAGCAGTTCTTC.

This clone was counted once. This chain links TRBV6-5 with TRBJ1-2; D possibly corresponds to TRBD1 (6 bases). From germline, CDR1 is MNHEY and CDR2 SVGAGI. The CDR3 is 13 amino acids. Trimming removed 5 bases from V and 0 bases from J, with 7 bases in between. DNA for the CDR3: TGTGCCAGCAGTGGACAGCCTAACTATGGCTACACCTTC. Translated, it gives CASSGQPNYGYTF.

The genes are TRBV6-5 and TRBJ1-1, with a tentative D call TRBD1 (5 bases). The germline CDR1 and CDR2 sequences are MNHEY and SVGAGI. V was trimmed by 6 bases and J by 1 base, leaving 6 bases between them. This CDR3 has 12 amino acids. CDR3 sequence: CASSTGNTEAFF. CDR3 bases: TGTGCCAGCAGCACAGGGAACACTGAAGCTTTCTTT.

This clone was seen only a few times. The chain has TRBV7-2 and TRBJ1-1, with a weak D call TRBD1 (5 bases). V was clipped by 2 bases and J by 5 bases, with 9 bases between them. This CDR3 is 13 amino acids long. Germline V gene lookup returns CDR1 SGHTA and CDR2 FQGNSA. In DNA, the CDR3 is TGTGCCAGCAGCTTAAGAGGGGAGACTGAAGCTTTCTTT. Its translation is CASSLRGETEAFF.

The rearrangement links TRBV27 to TRBJ1-2; D is possibly TRBD1 (5 bases). The V and J ends lost 4 bases and 2 bases respectively, with 5 bases between them. This CDR3 comprises 12 residues. The V gene's germline CDR1 is MNHEY and CDR2 SMNVEV (reference sequence). CDR3 sequence reads: CASSWTNYGYTF. The CDR3 DNA reads as TGTGCCAGCAGTTGGACAAACTATGGCTACACCTTC.

The rearrangement links TRBV27 to TRBJ2-7; 8 nucleotides agree with TRBD1. The CDR3 is 15 residues long. Germline V gene sequence: CDR1 MNHEY, CDR2 SMNVEV (reference sequence). The J segment lost 4 bases and the V segment lost 6 bases, leaving 11 bases of the junction unmatched. For the CDR3, the DNA is TGTGCCAGCAGCTTGCCGGGACAGGCACCATACGAGCAGTACTTC. Protein: CASSLPGQAPYEQYF.

This clone was counted between two and nine times. A read error may produce the germline difference seen at one junction end. This rearrangement joins TRBV5-3 to TRBJ2-1, with no clear D. TRBV5-3 is assigned to the ORF class and has an uncertain function. The CDR3 has 13 residues. The CDR3 loop reads CASSLVPYNEQFF. The CDR3 DNA sequence: TGTGCCAGCAGCTTGGTGCCCTACAATGAGCAGTTCTTC.

This clone was counted a few times. The chain employs TRBV7-9 and TRBJ2-5, with 8 bases identical to TRBD1. The germline gives CDR1 SEHNR, CDR2 FQNEAQ (reference sequence). With 5 bases clipped from V and 7 bases from J, the junction kept 12 bases outside the gene matches. This CDR3 has 15 amino acids. CDR3: CASSMDRDLPRTQYF. CDR3 sequence (DNA): TGTGCCAGCAGCATGGACAGGGACCTTCCCAGGACCCAGTACTTC.

The CDR3 bases are TGTGCCAGCAGGGGGACAGCAGGCTTTGAAGCTTTCTTT. Translated: CASRGTAGFEAFF. The J gene is TRBJ1-1, the V gene TRBV11-1; 7 bases fit TRBD1. The CDR3 sequence is 13 residues long. CDR1 and CDR2 (germline): SGHAT, FQDESV (reference sequence). V gave up 6 bases and J gave up 7 bases; unmatched junction bases: 8.